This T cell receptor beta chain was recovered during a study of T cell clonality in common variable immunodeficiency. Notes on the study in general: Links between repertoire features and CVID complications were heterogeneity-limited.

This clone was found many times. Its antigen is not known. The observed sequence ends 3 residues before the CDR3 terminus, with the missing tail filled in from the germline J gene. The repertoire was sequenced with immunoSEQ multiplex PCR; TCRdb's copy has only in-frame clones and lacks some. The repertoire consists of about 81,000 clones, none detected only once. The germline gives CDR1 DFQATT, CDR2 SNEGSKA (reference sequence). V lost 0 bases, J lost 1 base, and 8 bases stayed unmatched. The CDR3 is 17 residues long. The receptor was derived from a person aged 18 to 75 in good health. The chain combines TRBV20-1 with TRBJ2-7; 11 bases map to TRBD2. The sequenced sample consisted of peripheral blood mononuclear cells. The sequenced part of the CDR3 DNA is TGCAGTGCTAGAGACCCCGGACTAGCGGGTGTGTCCTACGAG. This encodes CSARDPGLAGVSYE. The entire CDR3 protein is CSARDPGLAGVSYEQYF.